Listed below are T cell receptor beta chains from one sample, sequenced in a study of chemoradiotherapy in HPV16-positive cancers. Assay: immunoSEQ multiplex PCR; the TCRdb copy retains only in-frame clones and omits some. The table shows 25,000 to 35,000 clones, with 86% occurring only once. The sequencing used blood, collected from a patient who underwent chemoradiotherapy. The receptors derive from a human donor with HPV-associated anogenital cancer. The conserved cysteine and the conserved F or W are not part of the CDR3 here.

CDR3aa: ASTLDRGETEAF
v_gene: TRBV2

CDR3aa: ASSVGLDYGYT
v_gene: TRBV2

CDR3aa: ASSLEFGEGFELF
v_gene: TRBV11-3

CDR3aa: ASSLDGRGFYGYT
v_gene: TRBV7-8

CDR3aa: ASSFDPLDSGGNHGYT
v_gene: TRBV5-4

CDR3aa: ASSLVGSAYSPLH
v_gene: TRBV27

CDR3aa: ASSQDLAGGPDTQY
v_gene: TRBV4-3

CDR3aa: ASSVAPGGQGTQY
v_gene: TRBV9

CDR3aa: ASSPGLVSPQY
v_gene: TRBV7-2

CDR3aa: ASSQDLVAGGPGNIQY
v_gene: TRBV4-2

CDR3aa: ASSQGPYEQY
v_gene: TRBV27

CDR3aa: ASSEALGPTYEQF
v_gene: TRBV6-1

CDR3aa: ASSTTGGNQPQH
v_gene: TRBV11-2

CDR3aa: ASSDNGGGYT
v_gene: TRBV7-9

CDR3aa: ASSLEGRGYNEQF
v_gene: TRBV11-2

CDR3aa: ASSQDRQDNVLT
v_gene: TRBV14

CDR3aa: ASSDRQANQPQH
v_gene: TRBV7-2

CDR3aa: ATQEVDNTEAF
v_gene: TRBV10-3

CDR3aa: ASSYGDEGNTIY
v_gene: TRBV6-6

CDR3aa: ASSPDRRPNNSPLH
v_gene: TRBV28

CDR3aa: ASSIPETGSTDTQY
v_gene: TRBV19

CDR3aa: AISESSTLSPLH
v_gene: TRBV10-3

CDR3aa: ASWRNEQF
v_gene: TRBV2

CDR3aa: ASSLGSADSNEQF
v_gene: TRBV11-3

CDR3aa: ASSPVARGDEQY
v_gene: TRBV7-8

CDR3aa: ASRGGDRVSYEQY
v_gene: TRBV28

CDR3aa: ASSSETFYGYT
v_gene: TRBV7-9

CDR3aa: ASSERTVLEQY
v_gene: TRBV6-1

CDR3aa: ASSLGSRQYEQY
v_gene: TRBV27

CDR3aa: ATQPSAYEQY
v_gene: TRBV6-1

CDR3aa: ASVFRVGGEQF
v_gene: TRBV27

CDR3aa: ASSSHREGYNEQF
v_gene: TRBV5-1

CDR3aa: ASRASPGTDTQY
v_gene: TRBV6-1

CDR3aa: ASSFPPGQSTDTQY
v_gene: TRBV7-9

CDR3aa: ASSPYGGYEQY
v_gene: TRBV11-3

CDR3aa: ASNPGQGDTGELF
v_gene: TRBV5-1

CDR3aa: ASSSFNTDTQY
v_gene: TRBV6-6

CDR3aa: ASSPPGLAGQETQY
v_gene: TRBV5-8

CDR3aa: ASRAQSEGQGGYRY
v_gene: TRBV2

CDR3aa: ASSPGQGRAEAF
v_gene: TRBV2

CDR3aa: ASSLLAGVSSYEQY
v_gene: TRBV11-1

CDR3aa: ASSLEVGPSYEQY
v_gene: TRBV5-1

CDR3aa: ASSPTGVNTEAF
v_gene: TRBV7-9

CDR3aa: ASTRLAGAYNEQF
v_gene: TRBV19

CDR3aa: ASRGQGLMNTEAF
v_gene: TRBV6-1

CDR3aa: ASSRDGTVGSNEQY
v_gene: TRBV5-1

CDR3aa: ASRPGSTNEKLF
v_gene: TRBV6-6

CDR3aa: ASSQDWGGVGDNEQF
v_gene: TRBV4-3

CDR3aa: ARSLGGVNTGELF
v_gene: TRBV5-3

CDR3aa: ASSPRFGGPANEKLF
v_gene: TRBV18

CDR3aa: ASSGDLAVNYGYT
v_gene: TRBV2

CDR3aa: ASSLSGGHQH
v_gene: TRBV7-9

CDR3aa: ASSLAAQGDYT
v_gene: TRBV5-1

CDR3aa: AISDGTFSGNTIY
v_gene: TRBV10-3

CDR3aa: ASSDSGMETQY
v_gene: TRBV10-1

CDR3aa: ASSFDRSGTEAF
v_gene: TRBV27